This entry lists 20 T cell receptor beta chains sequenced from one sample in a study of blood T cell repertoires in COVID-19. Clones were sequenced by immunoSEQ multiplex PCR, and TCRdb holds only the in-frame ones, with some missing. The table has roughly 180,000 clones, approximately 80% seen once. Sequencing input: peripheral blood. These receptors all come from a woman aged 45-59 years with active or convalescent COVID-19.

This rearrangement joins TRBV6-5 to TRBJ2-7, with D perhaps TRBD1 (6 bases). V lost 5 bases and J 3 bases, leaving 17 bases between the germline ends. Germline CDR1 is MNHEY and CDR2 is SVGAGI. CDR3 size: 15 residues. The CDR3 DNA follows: TGTGCCAGCAGTAGGAACAGGGTCTTTCTCTACGAGCAGTACTTC. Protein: CASSRNRVFLYEQYF.

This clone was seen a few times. CDR3 coding DNA: TGTGCCAGCAGCTTAACTGACAGGGGGAGAGAGACCCAGTACTTC. Protein product: CASSLTDRGRETQYF. This chain connects TRBV7-9 to TRBJ2-5; TRBD1 matches 9 bases. The CDR3 length is 15 residues. Germline assignment: CDR1 SEHNR and CDR2 FQNEAQ (reference sequence). V shed 2 bases, J shed 4 bases, and the junction held 5 bases outside the gene matches.

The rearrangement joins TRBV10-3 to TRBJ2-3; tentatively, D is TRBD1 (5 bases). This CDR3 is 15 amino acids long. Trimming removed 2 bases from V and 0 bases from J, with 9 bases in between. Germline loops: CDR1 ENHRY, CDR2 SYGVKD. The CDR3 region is CAISETAGSTDTQYF. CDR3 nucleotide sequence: TGTGCCATCAGTGAGACGGCAGGGAGCACAGATACGCAGTATTTT.

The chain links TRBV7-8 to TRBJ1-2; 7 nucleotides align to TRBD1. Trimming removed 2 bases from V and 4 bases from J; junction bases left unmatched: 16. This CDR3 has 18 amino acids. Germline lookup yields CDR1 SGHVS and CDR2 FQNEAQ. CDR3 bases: TGTGCCAGCAGCTTATGGGGCCCAACAGGGGTCCAACCCTATGGCTACACCTTC. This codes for CASSLWGPTGVQPYGYTF. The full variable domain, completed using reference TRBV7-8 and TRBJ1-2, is GAGVSQSPRYKVAKRGQDVALRCDPISGHVSLFWYQQALGQGPEFLTYFQNEAQLDKSGLPSDRFFAERPEGSVSTLKIQRTQQEDSAVYLCASSLWGPTGVQPYGYTFGSGTRLTVV.

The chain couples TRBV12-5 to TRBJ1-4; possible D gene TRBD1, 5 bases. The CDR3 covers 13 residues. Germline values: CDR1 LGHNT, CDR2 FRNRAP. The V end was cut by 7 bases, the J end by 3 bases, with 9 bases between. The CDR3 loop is CASARDPNEKLFF. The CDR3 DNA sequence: TGTGCTAGTGCCAGGGATCCTAATGAAAAACTGTTTTTT.

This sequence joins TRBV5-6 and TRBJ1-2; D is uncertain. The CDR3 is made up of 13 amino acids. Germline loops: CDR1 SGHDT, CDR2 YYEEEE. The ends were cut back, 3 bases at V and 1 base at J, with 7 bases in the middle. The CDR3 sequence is CASSYQNNYGYTF. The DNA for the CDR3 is TGTGCCAGCAGCTACCAGAATAACTATGGCTACACCTTC. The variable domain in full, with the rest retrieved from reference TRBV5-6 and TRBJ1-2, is DAGVTQSPTHLIKTRGQQVTLRCSPKSGHDTVSWYQQALGQGPQFIFQYYEEEERQRGNFPDRFSGHQFPNYSSELNVNALLLGDSALYLCASSYQNNYGYTFGSGTRLTVV.

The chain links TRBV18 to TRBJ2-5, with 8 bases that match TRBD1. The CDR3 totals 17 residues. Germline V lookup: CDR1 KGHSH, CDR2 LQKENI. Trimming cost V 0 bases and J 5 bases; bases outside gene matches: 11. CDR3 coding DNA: TGTGCCAGCTCACCACCGGTGTTCCAGGGGGCCGGGGAGACCCAGTACTTC. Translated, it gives CASSPPVFQGAGETQYF. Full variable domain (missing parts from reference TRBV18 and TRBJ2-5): NAGVMQNPRHLVRRRGQEARLRCSPMKGHSHVYWYRQLPEEGLKFMVYLQKENIIDESGMPKERFSAEFPKEGPSILRIQQVVRGDSAAYFCASSPPVFQGAGETQYFGPGTRLLVL.

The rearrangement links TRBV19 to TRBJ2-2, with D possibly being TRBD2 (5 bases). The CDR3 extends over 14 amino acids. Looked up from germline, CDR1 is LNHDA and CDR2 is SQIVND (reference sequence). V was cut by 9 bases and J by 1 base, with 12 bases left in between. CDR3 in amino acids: CASCYAGNTGELFF. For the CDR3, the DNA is TGTGCCAGCTGTTATGCGGGGAACACCGGGGAGCTGTTTTTT.

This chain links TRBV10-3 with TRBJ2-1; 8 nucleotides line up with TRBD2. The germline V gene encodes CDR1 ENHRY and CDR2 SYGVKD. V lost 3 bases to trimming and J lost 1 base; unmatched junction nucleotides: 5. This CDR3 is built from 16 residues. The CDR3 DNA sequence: TGTGCCATCAGTGATTTTGGACTAGCTTCCTACAATGAGCAGTTCTTC. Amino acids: CAISDFGLASYNEQFF.

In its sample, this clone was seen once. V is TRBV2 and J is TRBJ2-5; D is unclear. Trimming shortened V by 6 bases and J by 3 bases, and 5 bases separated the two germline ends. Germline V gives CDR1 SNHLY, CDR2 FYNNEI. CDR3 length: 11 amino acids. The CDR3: CASSPEETQYF. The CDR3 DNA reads TGTGCCAGCAGCCCAGAAGAGACCCAGTACTTC.

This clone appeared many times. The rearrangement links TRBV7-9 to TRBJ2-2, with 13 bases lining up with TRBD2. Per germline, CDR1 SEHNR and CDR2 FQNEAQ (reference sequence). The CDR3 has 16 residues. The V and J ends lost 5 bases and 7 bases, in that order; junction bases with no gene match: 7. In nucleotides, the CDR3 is TGTGCCAGCAGCCCGACTAGCGGGGGGTTTGGCGGGGAGCTGTTTTTT. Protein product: CASSPTSGGFGGELFF.

As DNA, the CDR3 is TGTGCCAGCAGCTTATACGGGGGGCAGGGAGATACGCAGTATTTT. Translation gives CASSLYGGQGDTQYF. V and J are TRBV11-2 and TRBJ2-3; perhaps TRBD2 as D (7 bases). With 2 bases removed from V and 5 bases from J, the gap between germline ends came to 14 bases. The CDR3 is 15 amino acids. Germline CDR1 SGHAT, CDR2 FQNNGV. Based on the CDR3 plus reference TRBV11-2 and TRBJ2-3, the full variable domain is EAGVAQSPRYKIIEKRQSVAFWCNPISGHATLYWYQQILGQGPKLLIQFQNNGVVDDSQLPKDRFSAERLKGVDSTLKIQPAKLEDSAVYLCASSLYGGQGDTQYFGPGTRLTVL.

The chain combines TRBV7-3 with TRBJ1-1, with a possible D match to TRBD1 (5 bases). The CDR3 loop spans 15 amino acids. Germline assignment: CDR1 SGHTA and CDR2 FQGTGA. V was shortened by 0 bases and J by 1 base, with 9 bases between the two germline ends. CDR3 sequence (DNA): TGTGCCAGCAGCTTAACGGGGCGGACGAACACTGAAGCTTTCTTT. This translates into CASSLTGRTNTEAFF.

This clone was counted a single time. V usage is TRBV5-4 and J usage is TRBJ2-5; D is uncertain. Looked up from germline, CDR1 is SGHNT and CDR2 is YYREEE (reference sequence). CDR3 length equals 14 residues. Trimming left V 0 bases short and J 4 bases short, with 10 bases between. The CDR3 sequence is CASSLEVSIETQYF. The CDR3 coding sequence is TGTGCCAGCAGCTTGGAGGTTAGCATAGAGACCCAGTACTTC.

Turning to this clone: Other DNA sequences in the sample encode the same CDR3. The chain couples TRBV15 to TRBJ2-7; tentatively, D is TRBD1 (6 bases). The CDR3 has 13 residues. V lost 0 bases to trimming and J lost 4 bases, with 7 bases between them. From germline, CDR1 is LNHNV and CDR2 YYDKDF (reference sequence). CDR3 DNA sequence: TGTGCCACCAGCAGAGACAGGGGATACGAGCAGTACTTC. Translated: CATSRDRGYEQYF.

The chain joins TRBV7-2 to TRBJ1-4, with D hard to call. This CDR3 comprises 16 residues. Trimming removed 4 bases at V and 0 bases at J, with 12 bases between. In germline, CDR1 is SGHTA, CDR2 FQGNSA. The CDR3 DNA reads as TGTGCCAGCAGCTCGATAGGTCGGGCAACTAATGAAAAACTGTTTTTT. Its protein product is CASSSIGRATNEKLFF.

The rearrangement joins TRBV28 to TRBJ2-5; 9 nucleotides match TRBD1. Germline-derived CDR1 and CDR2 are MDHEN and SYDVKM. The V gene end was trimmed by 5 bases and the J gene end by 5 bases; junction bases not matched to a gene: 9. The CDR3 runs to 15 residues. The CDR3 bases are TGTGCCAGCAGTAAAGGGACAGGGAGCATGGAGACCCAGTACTTC. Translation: CASSKGTGSMETQYF.

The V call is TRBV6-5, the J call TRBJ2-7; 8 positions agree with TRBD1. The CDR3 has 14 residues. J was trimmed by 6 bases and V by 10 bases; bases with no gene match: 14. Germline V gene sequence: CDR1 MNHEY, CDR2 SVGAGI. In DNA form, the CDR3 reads TGTGCCACCTACACCGGGACAGGCAAGAGCGAGCAGTACTTC. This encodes CATYTGTGKSEQYF.

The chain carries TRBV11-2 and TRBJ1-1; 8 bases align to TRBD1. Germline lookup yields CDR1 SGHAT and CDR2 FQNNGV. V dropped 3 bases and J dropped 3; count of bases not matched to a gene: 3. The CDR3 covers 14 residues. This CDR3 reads CASSFRGRDTEAFF. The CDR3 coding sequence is TGTGCCAGCAGCTTCAGGGGGCGCGACACTGAAGCTTTCTTT.

CDR3 in amino acids: CASSWANQPQHF. CDR3 in DNA: TGTGCCAGCAGCTGGGCGAATCAGCCCCAGCATTTT. V usage is TRBV5-8 and J usage is TRBJ1-5, with D unresolved. The CDR3 has 12 residues. Trimming removed 3 bases from V and 4 bases from J, with 5 bases in between. Per the germline V gene, CDR1 is SGHTS and CDR2 is YDEGEE.